This T cell receptor beta chain was recorded in a study of blood T cell repertoires in COVID-19. About the research overall: The samples span acute and convalescent COVID-19 from the United States, Italy and Spain. T cells, B-cell-depleted T cells, or PBMCs supplied cDNA or gDNA.

CDR3 length equals 13 residues. The ends lost 3 bases at V and 3 bases at J; junction bases unmatched: 3. Germline V gene lookup returns CDR1 SGHNT and CDR2 YYREEE (reference sequence). In the authors' methods: How many nucleated cells were present was estimated from reference gene primer amplification. Only in-frame clones appear in the TCRdb table, and some are missing; sequencing was by immunoSEQ multiplex PCR. V, J and clone size were drawn from that table, and D and trimming were deduced from the DNA. The table shows about 100,000 clones, with roughly 80% occurring only once. The sample consisted of peripheral blood. J is TRBJ2-7 and V is TRBV5-4, with 7 bases that match TRBD2. The TCR comes from a man aged 55-75 years with acute or convalescent COVID-19. As DNA, the CDR3 is TGTGCCAGCAGCTCGGGACTAAACTACGAGCAGTACTTC. As protein: CASSSGLNYEQYF.